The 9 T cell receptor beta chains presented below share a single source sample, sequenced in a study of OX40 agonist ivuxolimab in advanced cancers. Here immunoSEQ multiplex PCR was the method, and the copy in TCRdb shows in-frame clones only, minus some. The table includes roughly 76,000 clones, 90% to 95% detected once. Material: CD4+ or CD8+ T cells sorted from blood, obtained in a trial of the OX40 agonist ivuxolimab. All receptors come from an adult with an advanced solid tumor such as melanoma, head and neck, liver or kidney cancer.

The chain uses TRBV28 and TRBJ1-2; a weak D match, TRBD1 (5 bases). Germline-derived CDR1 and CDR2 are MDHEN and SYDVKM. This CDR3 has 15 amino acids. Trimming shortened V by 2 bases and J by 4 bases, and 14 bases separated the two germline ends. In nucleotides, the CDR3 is TGTGCCAGCAGTTTAGTGTCAGGGTGGGGCTATGGCTACACCTTC. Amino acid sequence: CASSLVSGWGYGYTF.

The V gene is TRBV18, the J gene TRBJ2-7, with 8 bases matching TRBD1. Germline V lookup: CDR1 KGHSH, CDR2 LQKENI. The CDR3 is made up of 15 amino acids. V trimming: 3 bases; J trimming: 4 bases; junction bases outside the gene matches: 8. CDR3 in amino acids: CASSPPTRQGYEQYF. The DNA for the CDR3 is TGTGCCAGCTCACCCCCTACTCGACAGGGGTACGAGCAGTACTTC.

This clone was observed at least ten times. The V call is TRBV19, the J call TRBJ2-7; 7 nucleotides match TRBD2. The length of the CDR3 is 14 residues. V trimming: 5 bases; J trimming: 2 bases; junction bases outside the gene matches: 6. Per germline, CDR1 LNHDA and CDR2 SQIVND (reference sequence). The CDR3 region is CASSSRDYPYEQYF. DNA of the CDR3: TGTGCCAGTAGTTCCCGGGACTACCCCTACGAGCAGTACTTC.

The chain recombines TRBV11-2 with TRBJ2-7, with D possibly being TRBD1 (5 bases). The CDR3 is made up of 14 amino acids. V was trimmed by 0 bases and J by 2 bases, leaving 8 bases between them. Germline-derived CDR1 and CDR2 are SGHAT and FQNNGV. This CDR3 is CASSLDLTAYEQYF. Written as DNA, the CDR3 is TGTGCCAGCAGCTTAGATCTGACAGCCTACGAGCAGTACTTC.

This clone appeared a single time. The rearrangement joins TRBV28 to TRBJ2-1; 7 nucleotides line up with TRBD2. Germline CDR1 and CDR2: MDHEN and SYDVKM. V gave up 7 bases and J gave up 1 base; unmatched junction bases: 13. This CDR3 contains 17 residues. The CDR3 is CASIGDPSGPSYNEQFF. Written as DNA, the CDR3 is TGTGCCAGCATCGGGGACCCTAGCGGCCCGTCCTACAATGAGCAGTTCTTC. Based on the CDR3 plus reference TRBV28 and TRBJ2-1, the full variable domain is DVKVTQSSRYLVKRTGEKVFLECVQDMDHENMFWYRQDPGLGLRLIYFSYDVKMKEKGDIPEGYSVSREKKERFSLILESASTNQTSMYLCASIGDPSGPSYNEQFFGPGTRLTVL.

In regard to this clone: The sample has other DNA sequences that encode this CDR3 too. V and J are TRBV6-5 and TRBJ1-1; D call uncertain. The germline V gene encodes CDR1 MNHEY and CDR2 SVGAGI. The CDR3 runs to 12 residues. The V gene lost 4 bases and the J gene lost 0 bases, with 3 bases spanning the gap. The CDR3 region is CASSSVNTEAFF. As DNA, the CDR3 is TGTGCCAGCAGTTCGGTGAACACTGAAGCTTTCTTT.

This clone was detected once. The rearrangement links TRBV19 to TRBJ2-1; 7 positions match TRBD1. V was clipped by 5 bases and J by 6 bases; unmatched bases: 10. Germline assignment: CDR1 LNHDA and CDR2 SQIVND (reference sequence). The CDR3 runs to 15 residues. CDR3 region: CASSPLWTGSNEQFF. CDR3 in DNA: TGTGCCAGTAGTCCTTTATGGACAGGTAGCAATGAGCAGTTCTTC.

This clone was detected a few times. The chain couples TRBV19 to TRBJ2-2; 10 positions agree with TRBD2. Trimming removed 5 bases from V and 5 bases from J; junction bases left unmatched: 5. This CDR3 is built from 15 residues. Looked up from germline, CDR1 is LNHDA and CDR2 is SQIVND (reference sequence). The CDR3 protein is CASSFHSGRTGELFF. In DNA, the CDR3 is TGTGCCAGTAGTTTCCATAGCGGGAGGACCGGGGAGCTGTTTTTT.

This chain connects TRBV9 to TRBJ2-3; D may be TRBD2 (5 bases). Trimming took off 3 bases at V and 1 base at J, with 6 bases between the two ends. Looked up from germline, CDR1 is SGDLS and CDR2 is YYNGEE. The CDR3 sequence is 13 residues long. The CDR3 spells CASSDGGTDTQYF. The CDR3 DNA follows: TGTGCCAGCAGCGACGGGGGCACAGATACGCAGTATTTT. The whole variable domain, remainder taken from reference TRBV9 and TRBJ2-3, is DSGVTQTPKHLITATGQRVTLRCSPRSGDLSVYWYQQSLDQGLQFLIQYYNGEERAKGNILERFSAQQFPDLHSELNLSSLELGDSALYFCASSDGGTDTQYFGPGTRLTVL.